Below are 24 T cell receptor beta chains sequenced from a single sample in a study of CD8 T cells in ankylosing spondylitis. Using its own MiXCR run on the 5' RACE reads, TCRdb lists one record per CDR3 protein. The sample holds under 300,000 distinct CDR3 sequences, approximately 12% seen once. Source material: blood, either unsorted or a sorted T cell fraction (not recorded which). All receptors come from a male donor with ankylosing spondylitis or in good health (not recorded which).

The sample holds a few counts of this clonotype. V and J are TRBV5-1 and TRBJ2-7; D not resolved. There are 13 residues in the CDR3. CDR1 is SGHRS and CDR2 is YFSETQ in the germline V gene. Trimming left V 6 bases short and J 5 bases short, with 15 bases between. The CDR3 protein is CASKVGPTDEQYF. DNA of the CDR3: TGCGCCAGCAAAGTCGGCCCCACGGACGAGCAGTACTTC. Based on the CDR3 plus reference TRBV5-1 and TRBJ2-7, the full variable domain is KAGVTQTPRYLIKTRGQQVTLSCSPISGHRSVSWYQQTPGQGLQFLFEYFSETQRNKGNFPGRFSGRQFSNSRSEMNVSTLELGDSALYLCASKVGPTDEQYFGPGTRLTVT.

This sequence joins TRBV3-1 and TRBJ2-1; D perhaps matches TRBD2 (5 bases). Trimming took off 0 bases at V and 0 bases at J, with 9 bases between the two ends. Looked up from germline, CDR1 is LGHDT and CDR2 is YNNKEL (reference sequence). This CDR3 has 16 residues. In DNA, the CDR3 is TGTGCCAGCAGCCAAGACCGCGGAGGCTCCTACAATGAGCAGTTCTTC. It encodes CASSQDRGGSYNEQFF.

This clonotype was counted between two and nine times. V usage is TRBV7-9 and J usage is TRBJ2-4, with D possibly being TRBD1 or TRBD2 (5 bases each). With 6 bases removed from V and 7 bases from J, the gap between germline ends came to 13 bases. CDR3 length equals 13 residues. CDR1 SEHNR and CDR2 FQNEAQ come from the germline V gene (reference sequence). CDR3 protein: CASSGSRGNIQYF. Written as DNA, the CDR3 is TGTGCCAGCAGTGGGAGTCGGGGCAACATTCAGTACTTC.

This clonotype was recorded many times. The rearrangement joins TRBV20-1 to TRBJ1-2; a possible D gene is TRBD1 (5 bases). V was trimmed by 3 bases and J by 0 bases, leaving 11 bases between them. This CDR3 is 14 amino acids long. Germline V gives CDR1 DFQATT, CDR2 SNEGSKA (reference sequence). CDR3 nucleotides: TGCAGTGCTAGCCCCGGGACTACTAACTATGGCTACACCTTC. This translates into CSASPGTTNYGYTF.

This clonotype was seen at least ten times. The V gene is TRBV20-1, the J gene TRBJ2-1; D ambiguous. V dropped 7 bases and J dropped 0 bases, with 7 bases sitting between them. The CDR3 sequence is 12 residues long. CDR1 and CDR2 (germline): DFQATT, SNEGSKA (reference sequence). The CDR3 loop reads CSGASSYNEQFF. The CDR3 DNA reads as TGCAGTGGGGCTAGCTCCTACAATGAGCAGTTCTTC.

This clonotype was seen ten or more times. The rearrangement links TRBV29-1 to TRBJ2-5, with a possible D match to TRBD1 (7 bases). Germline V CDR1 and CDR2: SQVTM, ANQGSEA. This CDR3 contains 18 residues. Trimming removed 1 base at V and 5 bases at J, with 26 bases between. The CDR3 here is CSVEVTGEAAGGSETQYF. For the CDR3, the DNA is TGCAGCGTTGAAGTGACGGGGGAGGCGGCAGGGGGGTCGGAGACCCAGTACTTC.

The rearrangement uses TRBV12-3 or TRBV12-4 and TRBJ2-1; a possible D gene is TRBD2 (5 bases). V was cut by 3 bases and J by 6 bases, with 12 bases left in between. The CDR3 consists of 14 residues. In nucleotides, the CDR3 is TGTGCCAGCAGTTTCGACTATTTCGGCAATGAGCAGTTCTTC. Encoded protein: CASSFDYFGNEQFF.

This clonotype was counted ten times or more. This chain's CDR3 is CASSITSYNEQFF. The CDR3 coding sequence is TGTGCCAGCAGTATAACTAGCTACAATGAGCAGTTCTTC. The genes are TRBV27 and TRBJ2-1; possible D gene TRBD2, 5 bases. The V and J ends lost 5 bases and 3 bases respectively, with 8 bases between them. The CDR3 length is 13 residues. The germline V gene has CDR1 MNHEY and CDR2 SMNVEV (reference sequence).

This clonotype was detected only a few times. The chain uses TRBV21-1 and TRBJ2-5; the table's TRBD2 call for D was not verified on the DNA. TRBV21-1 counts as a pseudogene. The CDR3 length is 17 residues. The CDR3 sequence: CASSKAVASGGCETQYF. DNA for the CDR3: TGTGCCAGCAGCAAAGCTGTGGCTAGCGGGGGGTGCGAGACCCAGTACTTC.

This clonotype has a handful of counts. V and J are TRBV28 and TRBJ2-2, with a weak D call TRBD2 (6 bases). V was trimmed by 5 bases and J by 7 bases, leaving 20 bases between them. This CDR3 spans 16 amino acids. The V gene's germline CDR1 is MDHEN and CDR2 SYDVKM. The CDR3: CASSPSGREGIGELFF. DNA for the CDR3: TGTGCCAGCAGTCCGTCGGGGCGGGAAGGGATCGGGGAGCTGTTTTTT.

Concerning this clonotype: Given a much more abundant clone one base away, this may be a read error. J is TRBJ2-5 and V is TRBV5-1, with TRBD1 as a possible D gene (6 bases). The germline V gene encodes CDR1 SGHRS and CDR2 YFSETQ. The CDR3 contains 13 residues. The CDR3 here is CASNLDRPQTQYF. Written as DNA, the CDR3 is TGCGCCAGCAACTTGGACAGACCACAGACCCAGTACTTC. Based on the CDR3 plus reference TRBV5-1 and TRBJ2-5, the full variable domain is KAGVTQTPRYLIKTRGQQVTLSCSPISGHRSVSWYQQTPGQGLQFLFEYFSETQRNKGNFPGRFSGRQFSNSRSEMNVSTLELGDSALYLCASNLDRPQTQYFGPGTRLLVL.

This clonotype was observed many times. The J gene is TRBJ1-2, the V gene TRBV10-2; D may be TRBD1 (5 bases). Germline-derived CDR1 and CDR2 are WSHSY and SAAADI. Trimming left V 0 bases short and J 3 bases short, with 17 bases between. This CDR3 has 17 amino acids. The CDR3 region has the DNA TGCGCCAGCAGTGAGTCGAAATTCGGGGGAAGCGACTATGGCTACACCTTC. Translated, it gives CASSESKFGGSDYGYTF.

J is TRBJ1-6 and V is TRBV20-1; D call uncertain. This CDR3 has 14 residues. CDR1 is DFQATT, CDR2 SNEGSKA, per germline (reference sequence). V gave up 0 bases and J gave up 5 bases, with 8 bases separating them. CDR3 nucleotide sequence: TGCAGTGCTAGAGATGACACAGATAATTCACCCCTCCACTTT. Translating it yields CSARDDTDNSPLHF.

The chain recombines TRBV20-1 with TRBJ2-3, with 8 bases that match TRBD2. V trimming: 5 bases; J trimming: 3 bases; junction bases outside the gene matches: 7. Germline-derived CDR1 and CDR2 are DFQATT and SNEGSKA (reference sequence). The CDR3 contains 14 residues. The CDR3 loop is CSAPALAGTDTQYF. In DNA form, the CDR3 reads TGCAGTGCTCCAGCCCTAGCGGGTACAGATACGCAGTATTTT.

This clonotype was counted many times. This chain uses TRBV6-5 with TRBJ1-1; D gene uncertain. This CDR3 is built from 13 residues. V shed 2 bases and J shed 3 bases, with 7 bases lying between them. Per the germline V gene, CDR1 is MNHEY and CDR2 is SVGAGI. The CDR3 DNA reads TGTGCCAGCAGTTACCGGGCAGACACTGAAGCTTTCTTT. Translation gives CASSYRADTEAFF.

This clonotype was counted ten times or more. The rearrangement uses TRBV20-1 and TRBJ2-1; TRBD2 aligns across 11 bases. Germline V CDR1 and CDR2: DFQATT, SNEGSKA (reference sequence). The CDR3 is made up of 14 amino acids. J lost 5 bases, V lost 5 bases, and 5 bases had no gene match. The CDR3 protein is CSALTSGVDNEQFF. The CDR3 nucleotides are TGCAGTGCTTTGACTAGCGGGGTCGACAATGAGCAGTTCTTC.

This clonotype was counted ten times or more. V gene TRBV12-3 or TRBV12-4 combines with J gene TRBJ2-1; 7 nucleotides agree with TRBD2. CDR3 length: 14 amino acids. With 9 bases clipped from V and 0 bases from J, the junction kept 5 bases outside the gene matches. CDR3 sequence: CASRSSGSYNEQFF. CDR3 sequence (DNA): TGTGCCAGTCGATCTAGCGGCTCCTACAATGAGCAGTTCTTC.

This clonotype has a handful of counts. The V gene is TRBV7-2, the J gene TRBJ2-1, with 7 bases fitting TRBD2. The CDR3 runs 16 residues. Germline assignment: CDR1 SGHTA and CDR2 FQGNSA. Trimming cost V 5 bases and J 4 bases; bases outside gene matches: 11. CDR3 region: CASSPIVASGYNEQFF. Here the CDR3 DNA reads TGTGCCAGCAGCCCCATTGTGGCTAGCGGTTACAATGAGCAGTTCTTC.

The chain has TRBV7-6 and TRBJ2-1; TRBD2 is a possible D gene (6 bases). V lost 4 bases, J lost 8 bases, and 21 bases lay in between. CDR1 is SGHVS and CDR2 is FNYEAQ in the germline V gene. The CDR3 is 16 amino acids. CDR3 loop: CASSSSLGLKRDEQFF. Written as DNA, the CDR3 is TGTGCCAGCAGCTCATCCCTGGGACTGAAGAGGGATGAGCAGTTCTTC.

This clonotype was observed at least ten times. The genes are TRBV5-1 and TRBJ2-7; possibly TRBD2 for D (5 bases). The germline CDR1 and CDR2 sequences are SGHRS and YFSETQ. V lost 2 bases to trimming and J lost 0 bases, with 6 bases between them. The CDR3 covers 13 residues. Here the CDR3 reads CASSFGNSYEQYF. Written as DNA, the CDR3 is TGCGCCAGCAGCTTCGGGAACTCCTACGAGCAGTACTTC.

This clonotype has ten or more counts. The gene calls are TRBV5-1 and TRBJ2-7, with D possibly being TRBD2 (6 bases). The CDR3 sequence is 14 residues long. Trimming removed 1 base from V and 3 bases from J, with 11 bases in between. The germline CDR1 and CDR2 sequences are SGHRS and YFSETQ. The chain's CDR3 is CASSLRGAGYEQYF. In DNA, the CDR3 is TGCGCCAGCAGCTTGCGGGGAGCGGGCTACGAGCAGTACTTC.

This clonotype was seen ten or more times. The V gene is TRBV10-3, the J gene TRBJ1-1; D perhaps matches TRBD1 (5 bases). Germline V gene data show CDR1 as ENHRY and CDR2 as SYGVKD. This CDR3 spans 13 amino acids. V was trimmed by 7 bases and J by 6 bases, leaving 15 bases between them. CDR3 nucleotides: TGTGCCATCATGACCGGGACCAACTCTGAAGCTTTCTTT. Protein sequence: CAIMTGTNSEAFF.

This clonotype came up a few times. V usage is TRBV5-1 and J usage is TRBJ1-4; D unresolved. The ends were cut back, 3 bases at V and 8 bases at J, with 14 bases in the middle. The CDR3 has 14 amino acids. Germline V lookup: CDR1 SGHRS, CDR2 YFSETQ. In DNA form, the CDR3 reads TGCGCCAGCAGCTCCTCAAATCATGGGGAAAAACTGTTTTTT. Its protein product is CASSSSNHGEKLFF.

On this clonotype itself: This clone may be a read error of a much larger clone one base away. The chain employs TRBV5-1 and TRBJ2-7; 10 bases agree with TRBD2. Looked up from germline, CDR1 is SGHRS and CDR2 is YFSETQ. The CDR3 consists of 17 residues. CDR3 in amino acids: CASSLLSSGRASYDQYF. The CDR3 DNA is TGCGCCAGCAGCTTGTTGTCTAGCGGGAGAGCATCCTACGATCAGTACTTC.